This record covers a single TCR beta chain. In its sample, this clone was seen many times. Its antigen is not yet known. Base qualities are not provided; no much larger clone lies one nucleotide away. Taken with the paper, the label for treatment or condition translates to: randomized to nivolumab then ipilimumab (arm A) or the reverse (arm B). Prior DNA-damaging chemotherapy had not been received by any trial patient. The samples were obtained from melanoma patients enrolled in CheckMate 064, an open-label, randomized phase II trial testing sequential checkpoint blockade. Genomic DNA from formalin-fixed paraffin-embedded (FFPE) tissue samples was used for tumor TCR sequencing. TCRbeta CDR3 regions were immunosequenced from genomic DNA with the immunoSEQ Assay. Before high-throughput sequencing, genomic DNA was amplified using bias-controlled multiplex PCR. Processing in the source paper ran as follows. To quantify the absolute abundance of each unique TCRbeta CDR3 region, the sequences were collapsed and filtered. Clonality, defined as 1 minus Pielou's evenness, was calculated using only productive rearrangements. Tumor T-cell fraction was computed by normalizing TCRbeta template counts to usable DNA, estimated from several housekeeping genes. A previously published method was used to identify clones whose frequencies were significantly greater in on-treatment samples than in baseline samples. TCRdb took over this immuneACCESS table, retaining in-frame rearrangements with V and J assigned. Such tables are incomplete; in checked studies, under half of the missing clones stem from an unresolved V gene, and the remainder is unexplained. Clone size and the V and J calls come from that table; the DNA yielded D and trimming. The sample data list fewer than 7,000 clones, and 25% to 30% of these were observed just once. About 8.9% of the sample goes to the ten largest clones.

The data derive from a study of sequential checkpoint blockade in melanoma (dated by TCRdb to the late 2010s). Turning to the overall study: Patients were randomized 1:1 to first-line nivolumab followed by ipilimumab (arm A) or ipilimumab followed by nivolumab (arm B). Maintenance nivolumab came after both trial sequences. DNA from 75 to 100 melanoma tumor samples collected before treatment underwent TCRbeta immunosequencing. Matched tumor biopsies were taken from over 20 patients before treatment and at week 13, after single-agent nivolumab (arm A) or ipilimumab (arm B). In about 80% of the matched pre- and post-treatment tumor biopsy pairs, both biopsies came from the same lesion.

Study-level results and caveats: Validation of the response-prediction model combining TCR metrics and mutation burden is needed in larger, independent patient cohorts. Small sample sizes and reduced statistical power limited the analyses of tumor T-cell fraction within each arm. PD-L1 staining and CD8+ T-cell counts correlated with tumor T-cell fraction and clonality, whereas mutational load did not. Clinical benefit was about 30 times more likely to be achieved by patients whose tumor T-cell fraction and clonality increased by week 13. In the nivolumab-first arm (arm A), pretreatment tumor TIL clonality was associated with response (P = .04).

This receptor was taken from a human donor with melanoma. The specimen was tumor tissue (inferred from file names), collected from a patient given nivolumab and ipilimumab in sequence.

In nucleotides, the sequence is TGTGCCAGCAGCTCGCCTCAGGACAGCCGGGAGACCCAGTACTTC. This is translated as CASSSPQDSRETQYF. Here the chain combines TRBV11-3 and TRBJ2-5; the D gene is perhaps TRBD1, from 6 matching bases. CDR1 and CDR2 are read off the germline V gene as SGHNT and YENEEA. V gives up 4 bases and J gives up 5 bases, and the segment between their germline ends measures 17 bases. Including cysteine and phenylalanine, the CDR3 has 15 amino acids. This entry keeps only the CDR3 DNA: 45 bases, framed from base 1.